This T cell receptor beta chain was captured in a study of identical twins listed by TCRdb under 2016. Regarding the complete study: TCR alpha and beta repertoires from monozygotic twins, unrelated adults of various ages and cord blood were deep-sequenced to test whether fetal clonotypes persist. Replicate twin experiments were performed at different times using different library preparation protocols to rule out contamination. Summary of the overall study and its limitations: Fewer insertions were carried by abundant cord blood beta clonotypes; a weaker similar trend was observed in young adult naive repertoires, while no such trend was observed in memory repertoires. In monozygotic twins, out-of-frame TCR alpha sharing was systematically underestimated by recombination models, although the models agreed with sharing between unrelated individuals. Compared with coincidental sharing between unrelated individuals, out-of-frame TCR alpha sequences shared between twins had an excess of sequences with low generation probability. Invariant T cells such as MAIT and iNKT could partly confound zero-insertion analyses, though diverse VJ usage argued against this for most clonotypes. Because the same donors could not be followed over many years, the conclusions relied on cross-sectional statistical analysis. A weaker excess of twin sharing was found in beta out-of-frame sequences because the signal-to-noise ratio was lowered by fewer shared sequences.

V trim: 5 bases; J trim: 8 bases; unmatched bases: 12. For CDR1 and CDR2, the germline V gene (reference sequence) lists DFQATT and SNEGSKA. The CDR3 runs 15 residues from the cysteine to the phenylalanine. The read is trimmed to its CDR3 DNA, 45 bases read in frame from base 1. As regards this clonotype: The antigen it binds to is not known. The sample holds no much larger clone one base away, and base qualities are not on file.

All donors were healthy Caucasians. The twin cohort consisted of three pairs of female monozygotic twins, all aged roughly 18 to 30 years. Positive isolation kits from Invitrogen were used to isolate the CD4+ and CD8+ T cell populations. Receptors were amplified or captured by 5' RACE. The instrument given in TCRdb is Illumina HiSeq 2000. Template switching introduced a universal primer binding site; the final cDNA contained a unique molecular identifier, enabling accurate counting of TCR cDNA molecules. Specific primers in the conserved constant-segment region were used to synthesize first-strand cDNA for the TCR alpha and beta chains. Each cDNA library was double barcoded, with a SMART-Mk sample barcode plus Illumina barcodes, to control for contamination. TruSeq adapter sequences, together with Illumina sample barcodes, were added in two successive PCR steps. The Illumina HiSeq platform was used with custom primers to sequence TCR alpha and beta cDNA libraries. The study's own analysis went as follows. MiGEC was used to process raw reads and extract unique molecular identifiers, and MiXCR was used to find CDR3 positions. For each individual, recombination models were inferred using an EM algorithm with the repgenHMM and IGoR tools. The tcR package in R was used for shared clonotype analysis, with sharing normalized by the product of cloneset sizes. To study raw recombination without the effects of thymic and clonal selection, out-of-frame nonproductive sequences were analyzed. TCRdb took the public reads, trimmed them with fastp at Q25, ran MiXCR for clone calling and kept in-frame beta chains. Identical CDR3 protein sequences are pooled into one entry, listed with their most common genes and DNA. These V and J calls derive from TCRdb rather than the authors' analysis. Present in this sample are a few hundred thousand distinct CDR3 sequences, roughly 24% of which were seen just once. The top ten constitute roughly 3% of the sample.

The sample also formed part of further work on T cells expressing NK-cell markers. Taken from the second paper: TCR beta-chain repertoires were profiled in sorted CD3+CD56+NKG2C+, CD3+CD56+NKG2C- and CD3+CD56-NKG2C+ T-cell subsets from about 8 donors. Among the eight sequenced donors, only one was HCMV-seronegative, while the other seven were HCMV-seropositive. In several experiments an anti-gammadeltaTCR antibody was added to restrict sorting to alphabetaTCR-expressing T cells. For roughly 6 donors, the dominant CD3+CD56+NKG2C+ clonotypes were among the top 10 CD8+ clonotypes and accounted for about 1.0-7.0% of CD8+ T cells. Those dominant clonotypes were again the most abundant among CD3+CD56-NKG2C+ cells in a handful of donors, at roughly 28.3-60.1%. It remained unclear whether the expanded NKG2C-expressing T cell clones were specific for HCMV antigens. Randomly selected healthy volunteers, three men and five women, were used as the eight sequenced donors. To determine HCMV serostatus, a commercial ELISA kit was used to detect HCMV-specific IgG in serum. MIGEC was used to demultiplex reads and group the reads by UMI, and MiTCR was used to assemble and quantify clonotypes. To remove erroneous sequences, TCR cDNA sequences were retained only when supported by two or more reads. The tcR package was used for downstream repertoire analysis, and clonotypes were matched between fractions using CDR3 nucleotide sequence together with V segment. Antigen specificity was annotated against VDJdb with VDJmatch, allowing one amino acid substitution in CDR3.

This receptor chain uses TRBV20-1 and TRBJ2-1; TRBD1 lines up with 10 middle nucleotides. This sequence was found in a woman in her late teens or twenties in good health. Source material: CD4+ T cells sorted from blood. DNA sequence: TGCAGTGCTCAGTACCGGGACAGGGGAGTGTATGAGCAGTTCTTC. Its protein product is CSAQYRDRGVYEQFF.